The 25 T cell receptor beta chains listed next were all sequenced from one sample in a study of blood T cell repertoires in COVID-19. TCRdb's copy holds only in-frame clones and misses some; the assay was immunoSEQ multiplex PCR. The table includes 40,000 to 55,000 clones, 80% to 90% detected once. The sequenced material came from peripheral blood. The receptors come from a man between 65 and 80 years old with active COVID-19.

This chain joins TRBV7-2 and TRBJ1-1; 8 bases align to TRBD1. V was clipped by 3 bases and J by 4 bases; unmatched bases: 1. Germline values: CDR1 SGHTA, CDR2 FQGNSA. This CDR3 has 13 residues. CDR3 region: CASSFGQGTEAFF. The CDR3 coding sequence is TGTGCCAGCAGCTTTGGACAGGGCACTGAAGCTTTCTTT.

The chain has TRBV6-5 and TRBJ1-1; TRBD1 is a possible D gene (6 bases). Trimming removed 6 bases from V and 0 bases from J, with 11 bases in between. Germline CDR1 is MNHEY and CDR2 is SVGAGI. This CDR3 is 14 amino acids long. CDR3 loop: CASRLTGVNTEAFF. The DNA of the CDR3 is TGTGCCAGCAGACTGACAGGTGTGAACACTGAAGCTTTCTTT.

The chain links TRBV19 to TRBJ2-2; 8 positions agree with TRBD1. CDR1 is LNHDA, CDR2 SQIVND, per germline (reference sequence). Trimming took 7 bases from V and 4 from J; bases not matched to a gene: 8. The CDR3 is made up of 15 amino acids. The CDR3 loop is CASTPGQDSTGELFF. In nucleotides, the CDR3 is TGTGCCAGTACCCCGGGACAGGATTCCACCGGGGAGCTGTTTTTT.

The chain is built from TRBV15 and TRBJ1-2, with unresolved D. Germline values: CDR1 LNHNV, CDR2 YYDKDF (reference sequence). V was trimmed by 2 bases and J by 1 base, leaving 8 bases between them. The CDR3 has 14 residues. CDR3 DNA: TGTGCCACCAGCAGAAAACAGAGTAACTATGGCTACACCTTC. Its translation is CATSRKQSNYGYTF. The full variable domain, completed using reference TRBV15 and TRBJ1-2, is DAMVIQNPRYQVTQFGKPVTLSCSQTLNHNVMYWYQQKSSQAPKLLFHYYDKDFNNEADTPDNFQSRRPNTSFCFLDIRSPGLGDTAMYLCATSRKQSNYGYTFGSGTRLTVV.

The V and J genes are TRBV7-8 and TRBJ2-7; TRBD1 matches at 8 bases. Germline CDR1 is SGHVS and CDR2 is FQNEAQ. Germline trimming cut 0 bases from V and 1 base from J; bases unmatched to any gene: 11. This CDR3 region has 18 residues. CDR3 nucleotide sequence: TGTGCCAGCAGCTTAGCCTCACAAGGAGGACAGGGATCCTACGAGCAGTACTTC. Amino acid sequence: CASSLASQGGQGSYEQYF.

The chain uses TRBV5-8 and TRBJ1-1; TRBD1 matches at 11 bases. The CDR3 loop spans 16 amino acids. Germline V gives CDR1 SGHTS, CDR2 YDEGEE. J lost 4 bases, V lost 1 base, and 6 bases had no gene match. As DNA, the CDR3 is TGTGCCAGCAGCTTGTGGGGACAGGGGGAGATCACTGAAGCTTTCTTT. Translated, it gives CASSLWGQGEITEAFF.

V is TRBV5-1 and J is TRBJ1-1, with TRBD1 as a possible D gene (5 bases). The germline V gene encodes CDR1 SGHRS and CDR2 YFSETQ. The CDR3 is 14 residues long. With 4 bases removed from V and 0 bases from J, the gap between germline ends came to 10 bases. The CDR3 region is CASSPTVMNTEAFF. The CDR3, as DNA: TGCGCCAGCAGCCCGACAGTAATGAACACTGAAGCTTTCTTT.

Here the CDR3 DNA reads TGTGCCAGCAGCGTAATGATATCAGACTACGAGCAGTACTTC. Protein sequence: CASSVMISDYEQYF. The chain couples TRBV9 to TRBJ2-7; D gene uncertain. The CDR3 covers 14 residues. CDR1 is SGDLS and CDR2 is YYNGEE in the germline V gene. V was cut by 1 base and J by 3 bases, with 11 bases left in between. The full variable domain, its missing parts supplied by reference TRBV9 and TRBJ2-7, is DSGVTQTPKHLITATGQRVTLRCSPRSGDLSVYWYQQSLDQGLQFLIQYYNGEERAKGNILERFSAQQFPDLHSELNLSSLELGDSALYFCASSVMISDYEQYFGPGTRLTVT.

The CDR3 coding sequence is TGCAGTGCTAGTCCGGTCTCCGGGTGGTACCAAGAGACCCAGTACTTC. This codes for CSASPVSGWYQETQYF. The genes are TRBV20-1 and TRBJ2-5, with D unresolved. The CDR3 loop spans 16 amino acids. V shed 3 bases and J shed 0 bases, with 17 bases lying between them. Germline assignment: CDR1 DFQATT and CDR2 SNEGSKA (reference sequence).

V and J are TRBV28 and TRBJ1-4; a weak D match, TRBD1 (6 bases). The V end was cut by 4 bases, the J end by 8 bases, with 14 bases between. There are 14 residues in the CDR3. CDR1 is MDHEN, CDR2 SYDVKM, per germline. In nucleotides, the CDR3 is TGTGCCAGCAGTTACTTTCAGGGGCGGGAAAAACTGTTTTTT. It specifies CASSYFQGREKLFF.

The J gene is TRBJ2-7, the V gene TRBV7-2; 9 positions agree with TRBD1. The V segment lost 0 bases and the J segment 4 bases; nucleotides outside the gene matches: 7. The CDR3 runs to 16 residues. Germline V gene lookup returns CDR1 SGHTA and CDR2 FQGNSA. The DNA for the CDR3 is TGTGCCAGCAGCTTAGCCACTGGGACAGGGAGTTACGAGCAGTACTTC. This sequence encodes CASSLATGTGSYEQYF.

The V and J genes are TRBV7-3 and TRBJ2-1; TRBD2 matches at 8 bases. Per germline, CDR1 SGHTA and CDR2 FQGTGA. This CDR3 has 14 amino acids. V dropped 3 bases and J dropped 5; count of bases not matched to a gene: 3. Written as DNA, the CDR3 is TGTGCCAGCAGCTTCGGGACTAGAGACAATGAGCAGTTCTTC. It specifies CASSFGTRDNEQFF.

The chain recombines TRBV4-1 with TRBJ2-3, with TRBD2 identical over 9 bases. CDR3 length: 19 amino acids. Germline CDR1 reads MGHRA; CDR2 reads YSYEKL. V shed 2 bases, J shed 2 bases, and the junction held 14 bases outside the gene matches. The CDR3 loop reads CASSQSPSGVLLNTDTQYF. The CDR3 DNA sequence: TGCGCCAGCAGCCAATCGCCTAGCGGGGTCTTACTGAACACAGATACGCAGTATTTT.

The rearrangement uses TRBV6-5 and TRBJ1-1, with D tentatively TRBD1 (5 bases). The CDR3 spans 13 residues. CDR1 and CDR2 (germline): MNHEY, SVGAGI. V shed 6 bases and J shed 5 bases, with 13 bases lying between them. CDR3 nucleotides: TGTGCCAGCAGGATCGTAACAGGTACTGAAGCTTTCTTT. Its protein is CASRIVTGTEAFF.

The gene calls are TRBV19 and TRBJ1-1, with D uncertain. V lost 8 bases and J lost 1, with 11 bases in between. The CDR3 consists of 13 residues. The germline V gene has CDR1 LNHDA and CDR2 SQIVND (reference sequence). CDR3 sequence: CASSHQRNTEAFF. The DNA for the CDR3 is TGTGCCAGTTCCCATCAGCGGAACACTGAAGCTTTCTTT. Variable domain in full (rest from reference TRBV19 and TRBJ1-1): DGGITQSPKYLFRKEGQNVTLSCEQNLNHDAMYWYRQDPGQGLRLIYYSQIVNDFQKGDIAEGYSVSREKKESFPLTVTSAQKNPTAFYLCASSHQRNTEAFFGQGTRLTVV.

The V and J genes are TRBV27 and TRBJ1-1; TRBD1 might be the D (5 bases). Germline V lookup: CDR1 MNHEY, CDR2 SMNVEV (reference sequence). The CDR3 totals 14 residues. V was clipped by 6 bases and J by 3 bases, with 14 bases between them. CDR3 DNA sequence: TGTGCCAGCAGAAGGACGGGGGTAGACACTGAAGCTTTCTTT. It translates to CASRRTGVDTEAFF.

The V gene is TRBV7-6, the J gene TRBJ2-3, with D possibly being TRBD2 (5 bases). Trimming pared 5 bases from V and 0 bases from J, leaving 15 bases between. Germline assignment: CDR1 SGHVS and CDR2 FNYEAQ. This CDR3 region has 16 residues. CDR3 DNA sequence: TGTGCCAGCAGCCCCTATGGAGCGGATAGCACAGATACGCAGTATTTT. Its translation: CASSPYGADSTDTQYF.

The CDR3 region is CASSQVRHEQYF. The CDR3, as DNA: TGTGCCAGCAGCCAAGTGAGGCACGAGCAGTACTTC. The rearrangement joins TRBV14 to TRBJ2-7, with D unresolved. This CDR3 has 12 residues. Trimming took off 1 base at V and 5 bases at J, with 6 bases between the two ends. Germline V lookup: CDR1 SGHDN, CDR2 FVKESK.

As to this clone: This sample includes further DNA sequences coding for the same CDR3. This sequence joins TRBV5-1 and TRBJ1-5; D is undetermined. CDR1 and CDR2 from the germline V gene are SGHRS and YFSETQ. The CDR3 is made up of 14 amino acids. V was cut by 0 bases and J by 3 bases, with 7 bases left in between. In nucleotides, the CDR3 is TGCGCCAGCAGCTTGGGAACAGACAATCAGCCCCAGCATTTT. Protein: CASSLGTDNQPQHF.

V gene TRBV3-1 (or the pseudogene TRBV3-2) combines with J gene TRBJ2-5; weak D call: TRBD1 (6 bases). Per the germline V gene, CDR1 is LGHDT and CDR2 is YNNKEL (reference sequence). V lost 1 base to trimming and J lost 5 bases, with 11 bases between them. This CDR3 comprises 14 residues. The CDR3 protein is CASSQVSRGETQYF. CDR3 nucleotides: TGTGCCAGCAGCCAAGTTTCCAGGGGTGAGACCCAGTACTTC.

The rearrangement links TRBV6-1 to TRBJ2-1, with TRBD1 matching 7 bases. The CDR3 has 14 residues. Trimming removed 3 bases from V and 7 bases from J; junction bases left unmatched: 6. Germline V CDR1 and CDR2: MNHNS, SASEGT. The CDR3 spells CASSDLTGANEQFF. CDR3 coding DNA: TGTGCCAGCAGTGATTTAACAGGGGCAAATGAGCAGTTCTTC.

This sequence joins TRBV6-2 or TRBV6-3 and TRBJ2-7; 7 positions match TRBD2. CDR3 length: 17 residues. From germline, CDR1 is MNHEY and CDR2 SVGEGT. Trimming took 2 bases from V and 0 from J; bases not matched to a gene: 10. This chain's CDR3 is CASSYGTTGTGSYEQYF. Written as DNA, the CDR3 is TGTGCCAGCAGTTACGGGACTACCGGGACCGGCTCCTACGAGCAGTACTTC.

The genes are TRBV5-8 and TRBJ2-2; weak D call: TRBD1 (5 bases). V was cut by 4 bases and J by 8 bases, with 12 bases left in between. CDR1 is SGHTS, CDR2 YDEGEE, per germline. This CDR3 is 13 amino acids long. In DNA form, the CDR3 reads TGTGCCAGCAGCCCTACAGGTTTTGGGGAGCTGTTTTTT. Its protein is CASSPTGFGELFF.

Only a few counts were recorded for this clone. The chain combines TRBV10-1 with TRBJ2-7, with TRBD1 matching over 7 bases. J was trimmed by 4 bases and V by 5 bases; bases with no gene match: 14. The CDR3 covers 16 residues. Germline CDR1 reads WNHNN; CDR2 reads SYGVQD (reference sequence). The CDR3 reads CASSFNPGTDIYEQYF. The CDR3 bases are TGCGCCAGCAGTTTTAATCCCGGGACAGACATTTACGAGCAGTACTTC.

CDR3 residues: CASSLVTGGSDTQYF. As DNA, the CDR3 is TGTGCCAGCAGCTTAGTGACAGGGGGGTCAGATACGCAGTATTTT. The rearrangement joins TRBV7-2 to TRBJ2-3; 9 bases are shared with TRBD1. V gave up 1 base and J gave up 4 bases; unmatched junction bases: 3. This CDR3 region has 15 residues. The V gene's germline CDR1 is SGHTA and CDR2 FQGNSA.